The source of this T cell receptor beta chain is a study of post-analysis software for immune sequencing data. As concerns this clonotype: Its antigen is unidentified.

TCR beta cDNA libraries had unique molecular identifiers. About 500,000 cDNA molecules were obtained per 1 to 10 million input T cells. In TCRdb, the PCR reads were re-called with MiXCR into one record per CDR3 protein. The sample comprises 350,000 to 450,000 distinct CDR3 sequences, 30% to 45% of which are singletons, and 6% to 9% rests with the top ten. Study observations and caveats: Compared against controls, patients with multiple sclerosis displayed significantly lower normalized Chao1 diversity. Strong co-clustering by F measure linked samples that shared a preparation batch. Patients showed TRBV5-6, TRBV5-1 and TRBV20-1 among several TRBV segments more frequent than in controls.

CDR3 size: 14 residues. V gave up 10 bases and J gave up 9 bases; unmatched junction bases: 14. The germline V gene encodes CDR1 WSHSY and CDR2 SAAADI. V is TRBV10-2 and J is TRBJ2-1; 8 positions agree with TRBD2. The TCR originated in a girl aged 2 to 9 with multiple sclerosis. Sequenced sample: blood. CDR3 amino acids: CATTTVLRGVEQFF. Here the CDR3 DNA reads TGCGCCACCACTACAGTCCTGCGGGGGGTTGAGCAGTTCTTC.